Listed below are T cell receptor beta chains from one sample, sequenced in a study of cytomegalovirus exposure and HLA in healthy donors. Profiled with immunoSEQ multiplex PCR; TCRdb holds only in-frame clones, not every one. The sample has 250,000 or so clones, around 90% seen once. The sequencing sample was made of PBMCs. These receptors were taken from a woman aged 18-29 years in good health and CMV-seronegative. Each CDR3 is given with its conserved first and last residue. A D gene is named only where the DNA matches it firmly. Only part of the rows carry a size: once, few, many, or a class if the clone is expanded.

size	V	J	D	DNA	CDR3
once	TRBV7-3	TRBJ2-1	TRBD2	TGTGCCAGCAGCTTTGGAGCGGGGGTTTACAATGAGCAGTTCTTC	CASSFGAGVYNEQFF
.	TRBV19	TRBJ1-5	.	TGTGCCAGTAGCAGCTACAGGGATAGCAATCAGCCCCAGCATTTT	CASSSYRDSNQPQHF
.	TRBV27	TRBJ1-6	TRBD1	TGTGCCAGCAGGAGACCGGGACAGGGAGCGTCCTATGATAATTCACCCCTCCACTTT	CASRRPGQGASYDNSPLHF
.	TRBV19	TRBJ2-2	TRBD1	TGTGCCAGTAATACTGGACAGGGGTTCACCGGGGAGCTGTTTTTT	CASNTGQGFTGELFF
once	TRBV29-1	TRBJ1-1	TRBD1	TGCAGCGTTGAGGACAGGCCGAACACTGAAGCTTTCTTT	CSVEDRPNTEAFF
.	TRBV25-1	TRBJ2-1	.	TGTGCCAGCAGTTTACAGGGAAGCAATGAGCAGTTCTTC	CASSLQGSNEQFF
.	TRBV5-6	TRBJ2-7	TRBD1	TGTGCCAGCAGCCCAGGGGGCGGTAAGGCCTACGAGCAGTACTTC	CASSPGGGKAYEQYF
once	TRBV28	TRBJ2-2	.	TGTGCCAGCAGTTTGGGACATCTTGACGGGGAGCTGTTTTTT	CASSLGHLDGELFF
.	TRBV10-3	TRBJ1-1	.	TGTGCCATCACCCCCCGGTCGAACACTGAAGCTTTCTTT	CAITPRSNTEAFF
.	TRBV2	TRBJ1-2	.	TGTGCCAGCATGGGGTCAACAGGCCTTTGGGGAGGCTACACCTTC	CASMGSTGLWGGYTF
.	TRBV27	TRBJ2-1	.	TGTGCCAGCAGTTTCATACAGGGAGTTGCGGACCGCAATGAGCAGTTCTTC	CASSFIQGVADRNEQFF
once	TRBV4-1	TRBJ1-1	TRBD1	TGCGCCAGCAGCCAAGATCAGCCGGGACAGAGCCTCGAAGCTTTCTTT	CASSQDQPGQSLEAFF
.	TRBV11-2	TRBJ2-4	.	TGTGCCAGCAGCTTAGTTAGGGGACTAGCCAAAAACATTCAGTACTTC	CASSLVRGLAKNIQYF
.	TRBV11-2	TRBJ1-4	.	TGTGCCAGCAGCCTAGCAGGGATGGGGGAAAAACTGTTTTTT	CASSLAGMGEKLFF
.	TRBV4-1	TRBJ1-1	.	TGCGCCAGCAGCCAAGTCCCAGATTGGACTGAAGCTTTCTTT	CASSQVPDWTEAFF
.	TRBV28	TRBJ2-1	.	TGTGCCAGCAAAGATTCCGGGGTTAGCTCCTACAATGAGCAGTTCTTC	CASKDSGVSSYNEQFF
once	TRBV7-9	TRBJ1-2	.	TGTGCCAGCAGCCCAACGACAGGACTCTATGGCTACACCTTC	CASSPTTGLYGYTF
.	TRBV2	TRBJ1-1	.	TGTGCCAGCAGTGCCGCGGTTTGGGGGGAAAATGAAGCTTTCTTT	CASSAAVWGENEAFF
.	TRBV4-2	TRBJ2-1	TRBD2	TGTGCCAGCAGCCAAGTTTTTGTGGGGGGGATGAACAATGAGCAGTTCTTC	CASSQVFVGGMNNEQFF
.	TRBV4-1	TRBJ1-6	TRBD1	TGCGCCAGCAGCCAAGATCCGACAGGGGGGAATTCACCCCTCCACTTT	CASSQDPTGGNSPLHF
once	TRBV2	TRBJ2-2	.	TGTGCCAGCAGTGAAGCGCGGGCAGTTACCGGGGAGCTGTTTTTT	CASSEARAVTGELFF
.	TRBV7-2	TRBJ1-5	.	TGTGCCAGCAGCTTTGGGTTTGTGGGGGGGCATCAGCCCCAGCATTTT	CASSFGFVGGHQPQHF
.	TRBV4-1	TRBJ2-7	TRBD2	TGCGCCAGCAGCCAAGAAAATGACTTAGCGGGCTACGAGCAGTACTTC	CASSQENDLAGYEQYF
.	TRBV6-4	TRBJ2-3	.	TGTGCCAGCAGTGAGGATGTGAGCCAGGCGCAGTATTTT	CASSEDVSQAQYF
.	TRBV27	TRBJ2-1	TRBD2	TGTGCCAGCAGTATTCTAGCGGGTTACAATGAGCAGTTCTTC	CASSILAGYNEQFF